The 2 T cell receptor beta chains below were found in one sample sequenced in a study of vaccination and CD4 T cells after COVID-19. Sequence data for DNA of cultured CD4+ T cells were generated by the Oncomine TCR Beta short-read assay. TCRdb re-analysed the PCR reads in MiXCR, keeping a single row per CDR3 protein. Of fewer than 20,000 distinct CDR3 sequences in the sample, about 77% were seen once. The treatment is: roughly ten-day PBMC culture with coronavirus spike peptide pools or control peptides (ViraFEST assay). These receptors' targets are unknown. The material sequenced was CD4+ T cells from blood, cultured in vitro, taken after SARS-CoV-2 vaccination. These receptors were obtained from a human donor who received a COVID-19 vaccine.

The CDR3 coding sequence is TGTGCCAGCAGCTTAGGCGGGGGCACCTACAATGAGCAGTTCTTC. Its protein is CASSLGGGTYNEQFF. The rearrangement links TRBV7-2 to TRBJ2-1, with TRBD2 as a possible D gene (7 bases). CDR1 and CDR2 from the germline V gene are SGHTA and FQGNSA. The CDR3 is made up of 15 amino acids. The V gene lost 1 base and the J gene lost 2 bases, with 9 bases spanning the gap.

This clonotype has a handful of counts. This sequence joins TRBV12-3 or TRBV12-4 and TRBJ2-7; 7 positions match TRBD2. V lost 5 bases to trimming and J lost 2 bases; unmatched junction nucleotides: 6. The CDR3 covers 14 residues. The DNA of the CDR3 is TGTGCCAGCAGTCTGAGCGGGACGCCCTACGAGCAGTACTTC. The encoded protein is CASSLSGTPYEQYF.